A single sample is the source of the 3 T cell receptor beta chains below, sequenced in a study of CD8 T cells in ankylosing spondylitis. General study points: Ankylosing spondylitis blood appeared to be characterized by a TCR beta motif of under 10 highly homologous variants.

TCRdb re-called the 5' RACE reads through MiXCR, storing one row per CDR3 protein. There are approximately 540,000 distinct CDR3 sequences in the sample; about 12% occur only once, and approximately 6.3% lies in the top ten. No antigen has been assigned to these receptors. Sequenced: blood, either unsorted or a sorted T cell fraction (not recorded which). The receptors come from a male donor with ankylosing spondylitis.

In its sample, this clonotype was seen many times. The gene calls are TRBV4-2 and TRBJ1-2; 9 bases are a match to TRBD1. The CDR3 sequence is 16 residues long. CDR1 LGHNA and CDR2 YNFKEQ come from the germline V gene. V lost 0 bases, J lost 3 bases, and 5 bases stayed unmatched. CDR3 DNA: TGTGCCAGCAGCCAAGATGCGGACAGGGGTTACTATGGCTACACCTTC. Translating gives CASSQDADRGYYGYTF.

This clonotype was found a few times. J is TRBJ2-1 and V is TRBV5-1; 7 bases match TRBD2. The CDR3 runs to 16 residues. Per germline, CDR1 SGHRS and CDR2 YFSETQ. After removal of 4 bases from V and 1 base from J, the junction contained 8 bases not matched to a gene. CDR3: CASSTMRGRSYNEQFF. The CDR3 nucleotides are TGCGCCAGCAGCACCATGCGGGGGAGGTCCTACAATGAGCAGTTCTTC. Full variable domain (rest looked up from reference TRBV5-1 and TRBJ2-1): KAGVTQTPRYLIKTRGQQVTLSCSPISGHRSVSWYQQTPGQGLQFLFEYFSETQRNKGNFPGRFSGRQFSNSRSEMNVSTLELGDSALYLCASSTMRGRSYNEQFFGPGTRLTVL.

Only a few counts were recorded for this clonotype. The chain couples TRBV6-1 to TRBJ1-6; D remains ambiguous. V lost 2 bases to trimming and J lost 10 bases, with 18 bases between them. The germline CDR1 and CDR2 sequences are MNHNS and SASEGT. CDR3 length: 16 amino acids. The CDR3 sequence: CASSESRTHDFSPLHF. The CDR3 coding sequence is TGTGCCAGCAGTGAATCAAGGACCCACGATTTCTCACCCCTCCACTTT.